The 14 T cell receptor beta chains below were found in one sample sequenced in a study of shared clonotypes between healthy human individuals. Method: immunoSEQ multiplex PCR; TCRdb's copy keeps in-frame clones and lacks some. The sample holds a few million clones, around 95% seen once. Material for sequencing was naive CD4+ T cells sorted from blood. As for subset: CD45RA+ positively selected. All receptors come from a man between 18 and 29 years old in good health.

The rearrangement links TRBV6-5 to TRBJ1-2, with 7 bases that match TRBD1. The germline V gene encodes CDR1 MNHEY and CDR2 SVGAGI. CDR3 size: 14 residues. With V trimmed by 0 bases and J by 8 bases, 6 bases remained unmatched. The CDR3 bases are TGTGCCAGCAGTTACTCGGTCAGGGGGAACGGCTACACCTTC. Protein sequence: CASSYSVRGNGYTF.

To note about this clone: The sample has other DNA sequences that encode this CDR3 too. V usage is TRBV9 and J usage is TRBJ2-3; D unclear. Looked up from germline, CDR1 is SGDLS and CDR2 is YYNGEE. Trimming cost V 0 bases and J 4 bases, with 6 bases left between them. The CDR3 runs to 13 residues. The CDR3: CASSVAGSDTQYF. The CDR3 coding sequence is TGTGCCAGCAGCGTAGCTGGGTCAGATACGCAGTATTTT.

The chain uses TRBV5-1 and TRBJ2-1, with 11 bases matching TRBD2. Germline values: CDR1 SGHRS, CDR2 YFSETQ. V was clipped by 0 bases and J by 2 bases; unmatched bases: 7. The CDR3 runs to 18 residues. The CDR3 DNA reads as TGCGCCAGCAGCTTGGCCCATAGCGGGGGGGCTACCTACAATGAGCAGTTCTTC. It encodes CASSLAHSGGATYNEQFF.

V usage is TRBV5-1 and J usage is TRBJ1-6, with TRBD1 identical over 8 bases. Germline CDR1 SGHRS, CDR2 YFSETQ. CDR3 length equals 15 residues. The ends lost 5 bases at V and 6 bases at J; junction bases unmatched: 7. As DNA, the CDR3 is TGCGCCAGCAGTCCAAATCAGGGGGCTAATTCACCCCTCCACTTT. The encoded protein is CASSPNQGANSPLHF. The full variable domain, rest sourced from reference TRBV5-1 and TRBJ1-6, is KAGVTQTPRYLIKTRGQQVTLSCSPISGHRSVSWYQQTPGQGLQFLFEYFSETQRNKGNFPGRFSGRQFSNSRSEMNVSTLELGDSALYLCASSPNQGANSPLHFGNGTRLTVT.

The chain carries TRBV10-1 and TRBJ2-1, with D hard to call. V lost 2 bases to trimming and J lost 5 bases, with 13 bases between them. The CDR3 loop spans 15 amino acids. The germline V gene has CDR1 WNHNN and CDR2 SYGVQD (reference sequence). CDR3 protein: CASSEGPKRNNEQFF. The CDR3 DNA is TGCGCCAGCAGTGAGGGCCCCAAGAGAAACAATGAGCAGTTCTTC.

This sequence joins TRBV10-1 and TRBJ2-3, with D perhaps matching TRBD2 (6 bases). The germline V and J ends were trimmed by 5 bases and 2 bases, with 8 bases remaining between them. The CDR3 consists of 13 residues. Germline CDR1 reads WNHNN; CDR2 reads SYGVQD (reference sequence). The CDR3 nucleotides read TGCGCCAGCAGTCGGGACTTCACAGATACGCAGTATTTT. This gives the protein CASSRDFTDTQYF.

This rearrangement joins TRBV5-6 to TRBJ1-2; tentative D call: TRBD1 (5 bases). The ends were cut back, 0 bases at V and 8 bases at J, with 17 bases in the middle. The CDR3 covers 15 residues. Germline loops: CDR1 SGHDT, CDR2 YYEEEE. This chain's CDR3 is CASSLVETAIGGYTF. CDR3 DNA sequence: TGTGCCAGCAGCTTGGTGGAGACAGCCATCGGAGGCTACACCTTC.

This clone appeared a single time. The gene calls are TRBV7-3 and TRBJ2-7; 7 bases map to TRBD1. The CDR3 covers 15 residues. Unmatched junction bases numbered 11, after V lost 6 bases and J lost 3 bases. CDR1 is SGHTA, CDR2 FQGTGA, per germline. The CDR3 DNA reads TGTGCCAGCAGTGAGTTTGGGACAGTGAACTACGAGCAGTACTTC. Residues: CASSEFGTVNYEQYF.

The CDR3 nucleotides are TGTGCCAGCAGTTTCACCAACAGGCCCTCTGGAAACACCATATATTTT. The encoded protein is CASSFTNRPSGNTIYF. V and J are TRBV27 and TRBJ1-3; perhaps TRBD1 as D (5 bases). The V gene lost 3 bases and the J gene lost 0 bases, with 12 bases spanning the gap. The germline V gene has CDR1 MNHEY and CDR2 SMNVEV (reference sequence). This CDR3 has 16 amino acids.

The chain joins TRBV19 to TRBJ2-2; TRBD2 matches at 9 bases. CDR1 and CDR2 from the germline V gene are LNHDA and SQIVND (reference sequence). The V segment lost 9 bases and the J segment 7 bases; nucleotides outside the gene matches: 12. The CDR3 extends over 15 amino acids. CDR3 in amino acids: CASKDSGSVGGELFF. The CDR3 DNA reads TGTGCCAGCAAAGATAGCGGGAGTGTTGGCGGGGAGCTGTTTTTT.

This rearrangement joins TRBV4-1 to TRBJ2-5, with D unclear. This CDR3 has 13 amino acids. Germline V gene lookup returns CDR1 MGHRA and CDR2 YSYEKL. Trimming left V 1 base short and J 4 bases short, with 7 bases between. This chain's CDR3 is CASSQVTVETQYF. The CDR3 DNA reads TGCGCCAGCAGCCAAGTCACAGTAGAGACCCAGTACTTC.

This sequence joins TRBV6-1 and TRBJ1-4; D is unresolved. In germline, CDR1 is MNHNS, CDR2 SASEGT. This CDR3 region has 14 residues. Trimming took 6 bases from V and 1 from J, leaving 9 bases between them. The CDR3 DNA is TGTGCCAGCAGATACACCCGAACTAATGAAAAACTGTTTTTT. This sequence encodes CASRYTRTNEKLFF.

In this sample, this clone turned up once. The rearrangement joins TRBV4-1 to TRBJ2-2, with 7 bases fitting TRBD2. CDR3 length equals 19 residues. J gave up 3 bases and V 3 bases, and 16 bases lay outside the gene matches. Germline CDR1 reads MGHRA; CDR2 reads YSYEKL. The CDR3 reads CASSHLPEWREPHTGELFF. Here the CDR3 DNA reads TGCGCCAGCAGCCACCTACCTGAATGGCGGGAGCCGCACACCGGGGAGCTGTTTTTT.

With regard to this clone: In the same sample, other DNA sequences code for this CDR3. The genes are TRBV5-4 and TRBJ1-5, with unresolved D. Germline V lookup: CDR1 SGHNT, CDR2 YYREEE (reference sequence). V gave up 4 bases and J gave up 3 bases, with 14 bases separating them. The CDR3 extends over 15 amino acids. The CDR3 DNA follows: TGTGCCAGCAGCCGTGGCGGTGATTCCAATCAGCCCCAGCATTTT. Translating gives CASSRGGDSNQPQHF.